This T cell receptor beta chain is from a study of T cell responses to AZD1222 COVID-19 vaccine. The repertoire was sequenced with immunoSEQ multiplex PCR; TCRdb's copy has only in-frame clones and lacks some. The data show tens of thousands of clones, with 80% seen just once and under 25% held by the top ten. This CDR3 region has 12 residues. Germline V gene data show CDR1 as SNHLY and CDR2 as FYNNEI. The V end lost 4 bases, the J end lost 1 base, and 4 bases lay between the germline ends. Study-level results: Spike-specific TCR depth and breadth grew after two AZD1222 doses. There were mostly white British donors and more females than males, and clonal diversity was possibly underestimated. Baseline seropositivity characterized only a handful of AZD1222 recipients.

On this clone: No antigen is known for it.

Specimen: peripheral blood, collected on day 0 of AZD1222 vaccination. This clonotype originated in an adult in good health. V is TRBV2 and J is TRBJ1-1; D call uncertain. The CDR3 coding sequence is TGTGCCAGCAGTGTGTCGAACACTGAAGCTTTCTTT. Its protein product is CASSVSNTEAFF.